This T cell receptor beta chain was captured by sequencing in a study of blood T cell repertoires in COVID-19. Study overall: Sources were T cells, B-cell-depleted T cells, or PBMCs; the material itself was cDNA or gDNA.

Per the study methods: Nucleated cell number was recorded as an estimate derived from reference gene primer amplification. Here immunoSEQ multiplex PCR was the method, and the copy in TCRdb shows in-frame clones only, minus some. V, J and clone size are taken as reported in that table, and D and trimming were inferred from the DNA itself. This sample has roughly 300,000 clones, with 88% found just once. Sequencing was done on a sample of peripheral blood. This receptor was obtained from a man aged 18 to 29 with active or convalescent COVID-19.

In DNA form, the CDR3 reads TGTGCCAGCAGAGAAGAGAACAGAGTATCAGGGGGCAGATTTGGCTACACCTTC. This translates into CASREENRVSGGRFGYTF. The J gene is TRBJ1-2, the V gene TRBV5-5; 8 bases are a match to TRBD1. The CDR3 has 18 amino acids. Trimming at V came to 5 bases and at J to 7 bases, leaving 22 bases not matched to a gene. CDR1 is SGHKS, CDR2 YYEKEE, per germline (reference sequence).